The sequence of this TCR beta chain was determined in a study of PD-1 blockade in classical Hodgkin lymphoma. TCRdb's table, derived via immunoSEQ multiplex PCR, lists solely in-frame clones and lacks some. The repertoire holds fewer than 25,000 clones, with 89% as singletons. V gave up 5 bases and J gave up 3 bases, with 14 bases separating them. This CDR3 region has 14 residues. The germline gives CDR1 SGHTA, CDR2 FQGNSA. The time point is: newly diagnosed, previously untreated cHL patient sample. The CD4+ T cells used were purified from thawed PBMCs through magnetic negative selection. The sequenced sample was CD4+ T cells from blood. This TCR derives from a human donor with classical Hodgkin lymphoma. The chain has TRBV7-2 and TRBJ2-7; D may be TRBD1 (6 bases). CDR3 sequence reads: CASSLSGHLYEQYF. The CDR3 bases are TGTGCCAGCAGCCTTTCGGGACATCTCTACGAGCAGTACTTC. Looking up the rest from reference TRBV7-2 and TRBJ2-7 gives the full variable domain: GAGVSQSPSNKVTEKGKDVELRCDPISGHTALYWYRQSLGQGLEFLIYFQGNSAPDKSGLPSDRFSAERTGGSVSTLTIQRTQQEDSAVYLCASSLSGHLYEQYFGPGTRLTVT.